These T cell receptor beta chains were read from a single sample in a study of blood T cell repertoires in COVID-19. Profiled with immunoSEQ multiplex PCR; TCRdb holds only in-frame clones, not every one. The sample has roughly 140,000 clones; approximately 88% are singletons. The sequenced material came from peripheral blood. The receptors were gathered from a human donor in a cohort sampled during active COVID-19. The CDR3 runs from the conserved cysteine through the conserved F or W. The D gene is left open where the match is weak. Clone sizes are given selectively: once, few, many, or a class where the clone is expanded.

-,-,14,TRBJ1-1,TRBV5-1,TGCGCCAGCAGCTTGACGGGTAGGAGAACTGAAGCTTTCTTT,CASSLTGRRTEAFF
-,few,13,TRBJ2-7,TRBV6-6,TGTGCCAGCGGAGGACCGCCTTCCTACGAGCAGTACTTC,CASGGPPSYEQYF
-,-,13,TRBJ1-1,TRBV6-5,TGTGCCAGCAGGACACAGGGATGGACTGAAGCTTTCTTT,CASRTQGWTEAFF
-,-,16,TRBJ1-2,TRBV6-5,TGTGCCAGCAGTTACTCGGGCCAGGGGTCCTCCTATGGCTACACCTTC,CASSYSGQGSSYGYTF
TRBD1,-,18,TRBJ2-2,TRBV28,TGTGCCAGCAGTTTTGAGGGACCGAGGACAGGGGGAGGCGGGGAGCTGTTTTTT,CASSFEGPRTGGGGELFF
TRBD1,once,14,TRBJ1-2,TRBV4-1,TGCGCCAGCAGCCTACGTACAGGGGATGGTGGCTACACCTTC,CASSLRTGDGGYTF
TRBD1,-,14,TRBJ1-4,TRBV10-3,TGTGCCATCCGGGACAGCTCTCAACGGGAAAAACTGTTTTTT,CAIRDSSQREKLFF
TRBD1,once,15,TRBJ2-5,TRBV5-6,TGTGCCAGCAGCTTGTGGACAGGGCGGGGAGAGACCCAGTACTTC,CASSLWTGRGETQYF
TRBD2,-,15,TRBJ2-7,TRBV3-1/TRBV3-2,TGTGCCAGCAGCCATGTCCTAGCGGGCCACTACGAGCAGTACTTC,CASSHVLAGHYEQYF
-,-,14,TRBJ1-2,TRBV27,TGTGCCAGCAGTTTCCAGGGGCGGACGAGTGGCTACACCTTC,CASSFQGRTSGYTF
-,-,16,TRBJ1-2,TRBV5-5,TGTGCCAGCAGCTTGGTGACAGCTGGAGCTAACTATGGCTACACCTTC,CASSLVTAGANYGYTF
-,-,15,TRBJ2-3,TRBV5-1,TGCGCCAGCAGCCCACAGGGTTTAAGCACAGATACGCAGTATTTT,CASSPQGLSTDTQYF
TRBD1,-,14,TRBJ1-2,TRBV6-5,TGTGCCAGCAGTTACTCGGACAGGAGGGATGGCTACACCTTC,CASSYSDRRDGYTF
TRBD2,-,19,TRBJ2-3,TRBV19,TGTGCCAGTAGTTCGGGGGCTAGCGGGGGAACCTTTAGCACAGATACGCAGTATTTT,CASSSGASGGTFSTDTQYF
TRBD2,once,16,TRBJ2-3,TRBV5-5,TGTGCCAGCAGCTTGGTGGCGGGGGGTGGCACAGATACGCAGTATTTT,CASSLVAGGGTDTQYF
TRBD2,once,14,TRBJ2-3,TRBV7-9,TGTGCCAGCAGCTTGGGACTAGCGAGTGATACGCAGTATTTT,CASSLGLASDTQYF
TRBD1,-,14,TRBJ2-7,TRBV2,TGTGCCAGCAGTCGGGACAGGGCCATCCACGAGCAGTACTTC,CASSRDRAIHEQYF
-,-,15,TRBJ1-2,TRBV11-1,TGTGCCAGCAGCCTAAGCTCGGGTGGAACATATGGCTACACCTTC,CASSLSSGGTYGYTF
-,-,12,TRBJ1-1,TRBV12-3/TRBV12-4,TGTGCCAGTTCCCGGGGGGGCACTGAAGCTTTCTTT,CASSRGGTEAFF
TRBD1,-,13,TRBJ1-2,TRBV12-3/TRBV12-4,TGTGCCAGCAGTCAGACAGGGAACTATGGCTACACCTTC,CASSQTGNYGYTF
-,-,13,TRBJ2-7,TRBV10-3,TGTGCCATCAGTGAGTCGAATCCGGGTAATCAGTACTTC,CAISESNPGNQYF
-,-,16,TRBJ2-2,TRBV4-2,TGTGCCAGCAGCCAAGAGGTACAGGCGTACGCCGGGGAGCTGTTTTTT,CASSQEVQAYAGELFF
-,-,15,TRBJ2-7,TRBV2,TGTGCCAGCACCTGGGGGCAGATCCTCAGTGGGGAGCAGTACTTC,CASTWGQILSGEQYF
TRBD1,once,15,TRBJ1-3,TRBV2,TGTGCCAGCAGGGGACAGCCAAACTCTGGAAACACCATATATTTT,CASRGQPNSGNTIYF
TRBD1,-,16,TRBJ2-7,TRBV9,TGTGCCAGCAGCGTAGCTCTGGGACAGGGGTTTAACGAGCAGTACTTC,CASSVALGQGFNEQYF
TRBD2,-,16,TRBJ2-1,TRBV5-4,TGTGCCAGCAGCTCGCCCTTAGCGGGGGGTGTCAATGAGCAGTTCTTC,CASSSPLAGGVNEQFF
-,-,14,TRBJ1-1,TRBV5-5,TGTGCCAGCAGCTTCAGGGGACAGAACACTGAAGCTTTCTTT,CASSFRGQNTEAFF
-,-,14,TRBJ2-7,TRBV7-3,TGTGCCAGCAGCCCCGGCGGGCCAGTCTACGAGCAGTACTTC,CASSPGGPVYEQYF
TRBD1,few,14,TRBJ2-7,TRBV6-5,TGTGCCAGCAGGCTCTCGGACAGGGACTACGAGCAGTACTTC,CASRLSDRDYEQYF
-,-,14,TRBJ2-1,TRBV18,TGTGCCAGCTCACCGAGGGACTCCTACAATGAGCAGTTCTTC,CASSPRDSYNEQFF
-,-,14,TRBJ2-2,TRBV19,TGTGCCAGTACCGGACAGCGGAACACCGGGGAGCTGTTTTTT,CASTGQRNTGELFF
-,-,15,TRBJ2-5,TRBV5-4,TGTGCCAGCAGCCCCCCCCAAGCGAAGGAAGAGACCCAGTACTTC,CASSPPQAKEETQYF
-,-,16,TRBJ2-5,TRBV7-8,TGTGCCAGCAGCTTAATCCCAACCAGGTGGGAGGAGACCCAGTACTTC,CASSLIPTRWEETQYF
-,-,16,TRBJ1-2,TRBV7-9,TGTGCCAGCAGCTTAGGATCTGGGGGGAGAGACTATGGCTACACCTTC,CASSLGSGGRDYGYTF
TRBD2,-,14,TRBJ2-7,TRBV19,TGTGCCAGTAGCAAGACTAGCGGGGGGCACGAGCAGTACTTC,CASSKTSGGHEQYF
-,-,14,TRBJ1-5,TRBV10-2,TGCGCCAGCAGTGTAGAGGATAGCAATCAGCCCCAGCATTTT,CASSVEDSNQPQHF
-,few,13,TRBJ2-3,TRBV5-1,TGCGCCAGCAGCGGGGGCGGAGGAGATACGCAGTATTTT,CASSGGGGDTQYF
TRBD1,-,16,TRBJ1-1,TRBV15,TGTGCCACCAGCAGAGGGCAGGGGGCGCGAGACACTGAAGCTTTCTTT,CATSRGQGARDTEAFF
TRBD2,-,16,TRBJ2-3,TRBV6-5,TGTGCCAGCAGTTACGCCGGCCTAGCGGGGACAGATACGCAGTATTTT,CASSYAGLAGTDTQYF
-,-,14,TRBJ1-2,TRBV5-1,TGCGCCAGCAGCTTGGCCACAGGGAATTATGGCTACACCTTC,CASSLATGNYGYTF
-,-,15,TRBJ1-2,TRBV6-2/TRBV6-3,TGTGCCAGCAGTTATTTGGGGAGATCAATCTATGGCTACACCTTC,CASSYLGRSIYGYTF
-,-,13,TRBJ2-2,TRBV10-3,TGTGCCATCAGTGTCGGAGGGACCGGGGAGCTGTTTTTT,CAISVGGTGELFF
-,-,13,TRBJ1-2,TRBV10-3,TGTGCCATCAGGTCCGGAGATAACTATGGCTACACCTTC,CAIRSGDNYGYTF
TRBD1,-,13,TRBJ2-4,TRBV6-5,TGTGCCTCCCGGGGACAGACAAAAAACATTCAGTACTTC,CASRGQTKNIQYF
-,-,12,TRBJ1-4,TRBV5-8,TGTGCCAGCAGCTGGGGAGCTGAAAAACTGTTTTTT,CASSWGAEKLFF
-,-,11,TRBJ2-7,TRBV12-3/TRBV12-4,TGTGCCAGCAGCGCGTCCTACGAGCAGTACTTC,CASSASYEQYF
-,-,15,TRBJ2-7,TRBV24-1,TGTGCCACCACTCCACACAGGGAAAAGTCCTACGAGCAGTACTTC,CATTPHREKSYEQYF
TRBD1,-,16,TRBJ2-1,TRBV7-2,TGTGCCAGCAGCTTCACTGGGACAGTAGACTACAATGAGCAGTTCTTC,CASSFTGTVDYNEQFF
TRBD2,-,15,TRBJ2-5,TRBV15,TGTGCCACCAGCAGAGAGAAGACTAGCTTGGAGACCCAGTACTTC,CATSREKTSLETQYF
-,-,15,TRBJ2-7,TRBV14,TGTGCCAGCAGCACTAGGACAGGGAGGGCCTACGAGCAGTACTTC,CASSTRTGRAYEQYF
TRBD1,-,11,TRBJ1-2,TRBV20-1,TGCAGTGCTACCCAGGACAGGGCCTACACCTTC,CSATQDRAYTF
-,-,15,TRBJ2-2,TRBV2,TGTGCCAGCAGTGACAGGGCTTCGAACACCGGGGAGCTGTTTTTT,CASSDRASNTGELFF
TRBD1,-,15,TRBJ1-1,TRBV7-2,TGTGCCAGCAGCCCCCTGACAGGGTCGAACACTGAAGCTTTCTTT,CASSPLTGSNTEAFF
-,-,13,TRBJ1-1,TRBV2,TGTGCCAGCAGTTACGGGGGGGACACTGAAGCTTTCTTT,CASSYGGDTEAFF
-,-,15,TRBJ2-4,TRBV5-4,TGTGCCAGCAGTCCCGTGGCGGGTTCCAAAAACATTCAGTACTTC,CASSPVAGSKNIQYF
-,-,14,TRBJ1-6,TRBV9,TGTGCCAGCAGCGTACGGGCGGGCGGTTCACCCCTCCACTTT,CASSVRAGGSPLHF
-,-,11,TRBJ2-1,TRBV19,TGTGCCAGTAGTAGGGACACGAAGCAGTTCTTC,CASSRDTKQFF
TRBD1,-,15,TRBJ2-1,TRBV5-4,TGTGCCAGCAGCCCAGGGACAGGGGACTACAATGAGCAGTTCTTC,CASSPGTGDYNEQFF
-,-,16,TRBJ2-2,TRBV15,TGTGCCACCAGCAGAAGGACACCGGCGAACACCGGGGAGCTGTTTTTT,CATSRRTPANTGELFF
-,-,16,TRBJ1-1,TRBV6-5,TGTGCCAGCAGTTACTCGACGATGTGGAGGAACACTGAAGCTTTCTTT,CASSYSTMWRNTEAFF